The T cell receptor (beta chain) under discussion was sequenced for a study of early T cells in non-severe SARS-CoV-2 infection. Whole-study context: The authors sequenced bulk RNA from unsorted whole blood, leaving chains unpaired. General study results and limits: Reliance on VDJdb matching favored anti-spike CD8 responses; private and CD4 specificities were missed.

The TCR library protocol was used to attach unique molecular identifiers. These identifiers were attached to individual cDNA molecules. From the 5' RACE reads, TCRdb called clonotypes with MiXCR, one entry per CDR3 protein. The table has some 22,000 distinct CDR3 sequences, approximately 5% seen once. For this clonotype: Its target is not known.

This CDR3 spans 16 amino acids. The germline gives CDR1 MNHNY, CDR2 SVGAGI (reference sequence). V gave up 6 bases and J gave up 2 bases, with 17 bases separating them. The sequence was collected from an adult who was a healthcare worker with PCR-confirmed SARS-CoV-2 infection or an uninfected control (not recorded which). The sample consisted of whole blood. V is TRBV6-6 and J is TRBJ2-1; D tentatively reads TRBD1 or TRBD2 (5 bases each). The CDR3 bases are TGTGCCAGCAGGTATCCTTCCCGGGACCCCTACAATGAGCAGTTCTTC. This codes for CASRYPSRDPYNEQFF.